Sequencing of this TCR beta chain was carried out in a study of T cell responses to AZD1222 COVID-19 vaccine. The study's findings and limits: Only a handful of people who got AZD1222 tested seropositive at baseline.

Concerning this clone: Its target is not known.

V was trimmed by 2 bases and J by 3 bases, leaving 8 bases between them. Per the germline V gene, CDR1 is GTSNPN and CDR2 is SVGIG (reference sequence). The CDR3 loop spans 13 amino acids. TCRdb's copy holds only in-frame clones and misses some; the assay was immunoSEQ multiplex PCR. The sample holds 100,000 to 120,000 clones, approximately 89% seen once. Specimen: peripheral blood, collected on day 0 of MenACWY control vaccination. The rearrangement uses TRBV30 and TRBJ1-5; D possibly corresponds to TRBD1 (6 bases). This TCR was recovered from an adult in good health. The CDR3 sequence: CAWSTGINQPQHF. For the CDR3, the DNA is TGTGCCTGGAGTACAGGGATCAATCAGCCCCAGCATTTT. The variable domain in full, with the rest retrieved from reference TRBV30 and TRBJ1-5, is SQTIHQWPATLVQPVGSPLSLECTVEGTSNPNLYWYRQAAGRGLQLLFYSVGIGQISSEVPQNLSASRPQDRQFILSSKKLLLSDSGFYLCAWSTGINQPQHFGDGTRLSIL.